Described below is a single T cell receptor beta chain sequence and its context. It was during active infection that Seattle patients were enrolled and then longitudinally followed. The CDR3 extends over 20 amino acids. V lost 4 bases and J lost 4; bases outside the gene matches: 24. Germline values: CDR1 MNHEY, CDR2 SMNVEV (reference sequence). This entry comes from a study of blood T cell repertoires in COVID-19. Study overall: In each case, the material was cDNA or gDNA derived from T cells, B-cell-depleted T cells, or PBMCs.

Original data processing: Amplification of reference gene primers provided the estimated nucleated cell counts. Profiled with immunoSEQ multiplex PCR; TCRdb holds only in-frame clones, not every one. The V and J calls and the clone size are those of that table, but D and trimming were determined from the DNA. The data contain some 200,000 clones, around four fifths of them singletons. The chain has TRBV27 and TRBJ2-7, with 8 positions matching TRBD2. The TCR sequence derives from a man aged 55-75 years with COVID-19, enrolled during active disease. Sequenced sample: peripheral blood. CDR3 sequence: CASSSDWEFEASGSSYEQYF. The CDR3, as DNA: TGTGCCAGCAGTTCCGACTGGGAATTTGAGGCTAGCGGGTCCAGTTACGAGCAGTACTTC.